This entry is about one T cell receptor beta chain. Antigen: not known. With 60 Vbeta and 13 Jbeta primers, the PCR was carried out. The method was immunoSEQ multiplex PCR; TCRdb's version includes in-frame clones alone and lacks a portion of them. The profile covers around 160,000 clones, with 70% appearing a single time and under 5.5% taken by the ten largest. There are 16 residues in the CDR3. The V end lost 7 bases, the J end lost 6 bases, and 22 bases lay between the germline ends. Per the germline V gene, CDR1 is SGHAT and CDR2 is FQNNGV. The entry originates in a study of cytomegalovirus exposure and HLA in healthy donors. Study information: Earlier, 150 million to 200 million T cells were analyzed, and 95 million to 140 million unique TCR beta sequences were found among them.

Whole-study results and caveats: The classifier, whose performance was assessed in both the original and validation cohorts, reportedly diagnosed cytomegalovirus status with high specificity and sensitivity. Trimming of TCR beta V- and J-genes showed a link, identified in a later analysis, to a missense DCLRE1C variant.

V is TRBV11-2 and J is TRBJ2-1; a weak D match, TRBD2 (7 bases). The TCR originated in a young man in good health and CMV-seropositive. Sequencing was done on a sample of PBMCs. The CDR3 here is CASNEEVGGGPNEQFF. The DNA of the CDR3 is TGTGCCAGCAACGAGGAGGTAGGGGGGGGACCCAATGAGCAGTTCTTC.